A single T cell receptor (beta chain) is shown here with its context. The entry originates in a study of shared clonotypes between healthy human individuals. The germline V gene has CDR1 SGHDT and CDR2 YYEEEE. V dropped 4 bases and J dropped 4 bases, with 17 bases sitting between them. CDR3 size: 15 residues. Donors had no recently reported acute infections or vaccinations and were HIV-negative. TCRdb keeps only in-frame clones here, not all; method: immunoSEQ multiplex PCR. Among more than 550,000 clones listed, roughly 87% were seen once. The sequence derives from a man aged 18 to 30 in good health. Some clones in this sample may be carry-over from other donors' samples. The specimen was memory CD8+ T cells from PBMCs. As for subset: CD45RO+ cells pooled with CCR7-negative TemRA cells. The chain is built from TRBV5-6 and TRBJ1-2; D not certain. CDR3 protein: CASSVRREKIYGYTF. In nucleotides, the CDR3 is TGTGCCAGCAGCGTAAGACGGGAAAAGATCTATGGCTACACCTTC. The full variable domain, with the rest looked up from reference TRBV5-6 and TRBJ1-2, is DAGVTQSPTHLIKTRGQQVTLRCSPKSGHDTVSWYQQALGQGPQFIFQYYEEEERQRGNFPDRFSGHQFPNYSSELNVNALLLGDSALYLCASSVRREKIYGYTFGSGTRLTVV.